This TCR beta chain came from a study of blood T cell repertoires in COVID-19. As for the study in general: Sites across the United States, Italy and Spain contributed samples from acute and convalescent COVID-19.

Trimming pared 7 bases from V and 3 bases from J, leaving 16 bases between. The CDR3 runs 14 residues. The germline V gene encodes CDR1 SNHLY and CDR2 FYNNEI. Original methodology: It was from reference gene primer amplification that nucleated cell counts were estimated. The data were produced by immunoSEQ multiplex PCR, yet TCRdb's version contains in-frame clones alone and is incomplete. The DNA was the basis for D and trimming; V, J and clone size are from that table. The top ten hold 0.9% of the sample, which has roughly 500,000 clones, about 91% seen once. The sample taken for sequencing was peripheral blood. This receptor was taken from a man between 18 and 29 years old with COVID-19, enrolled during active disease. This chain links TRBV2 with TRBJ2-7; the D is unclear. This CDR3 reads CASNPVRVDYEQYF. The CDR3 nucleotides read TGTGCCAGCAACCCCGTCCGGGTGGACTACGAGCAGTACTTC.